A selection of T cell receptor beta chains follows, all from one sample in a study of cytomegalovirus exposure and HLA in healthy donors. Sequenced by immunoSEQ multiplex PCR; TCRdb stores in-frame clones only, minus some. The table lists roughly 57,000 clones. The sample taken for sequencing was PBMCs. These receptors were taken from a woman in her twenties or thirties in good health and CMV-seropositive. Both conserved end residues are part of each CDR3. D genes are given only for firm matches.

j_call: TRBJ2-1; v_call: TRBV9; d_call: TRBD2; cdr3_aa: CASSPLAGGRYNEQFF; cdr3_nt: TGTGCCAGCAGCCCTCTAGCGGGAGGGAGATACAATGAGCAGTTCTTC
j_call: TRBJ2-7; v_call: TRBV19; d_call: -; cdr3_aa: CASSPPQGRYEQYF; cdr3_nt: TGTGCCAGTAGTCCTCCTCAGGGCCGCTACGAGCAGTACTTC
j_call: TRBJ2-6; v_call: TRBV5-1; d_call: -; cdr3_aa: CASSVTGSRSGANVLTF; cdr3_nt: TGCGCCAGCAGCGTCACGGGTTCCCGCTCTGGGGCCAACGTCCTGACTTTC
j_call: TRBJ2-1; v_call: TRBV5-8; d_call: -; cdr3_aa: CASSAGPNNEQFF; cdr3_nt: TGTGCCAGCAGCGCGGGACCTAACAATGAGCAGTTCTTC
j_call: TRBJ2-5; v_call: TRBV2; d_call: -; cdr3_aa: CASSGNRETQYF; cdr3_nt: TGTGCCAGCAGTGGTAACAGGGAGACCCAGTACTTC
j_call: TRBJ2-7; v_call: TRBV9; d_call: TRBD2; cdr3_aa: CASSVTSASYEQYF; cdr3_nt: TGTGCCAGCAGCGTGACTAGCGCTTCCTACGAGCAGTACTTC
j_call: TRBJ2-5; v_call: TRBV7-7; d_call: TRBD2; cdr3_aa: CASSLNRGTSGGVGQETQYF; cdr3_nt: TGTGCTAGCAGCTTAAATCGTGGGACTAGCGGGGGGGTGGGACAAGAGACCCAGTACTTC
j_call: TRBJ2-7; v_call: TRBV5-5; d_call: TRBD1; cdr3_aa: CASSLAGQGAYEQYF; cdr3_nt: TGTGCCAGCAGCTTGGCAGGGCAGGGGGCGTACGAGCAGTACTTC
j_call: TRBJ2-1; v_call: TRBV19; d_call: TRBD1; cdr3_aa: CASSLRQGIYNEQFF; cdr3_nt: TGTGCCAGTAGCTTACGACAGGGAATCTACAATGAGCAGTTCTTC
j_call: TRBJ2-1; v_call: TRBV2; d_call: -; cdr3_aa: CASSEAGLEFF; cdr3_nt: TGTGCCAGCAGTGAAGCGGGGCTGGAGTTCTTC
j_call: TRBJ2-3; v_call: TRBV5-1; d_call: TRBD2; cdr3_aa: CASSGGDTDTQYF; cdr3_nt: TGCGCCAGCAGCGGGGGGGACACAGATACGCAGTATTTT
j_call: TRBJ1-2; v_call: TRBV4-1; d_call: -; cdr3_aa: CASSQGRDGYTF; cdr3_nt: TGCGCCAGCAGCCAAGGGAGAGATGGCTACACCTTC
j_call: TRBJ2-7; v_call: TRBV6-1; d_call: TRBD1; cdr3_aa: CASSEETGPAYEQYF; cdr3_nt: TGTGCCAGCAGTGAAGAGACAGGGCCCGCCTACGAGCAGTACTTC
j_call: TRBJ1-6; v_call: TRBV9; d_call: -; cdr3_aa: CASSEPPGPLHF; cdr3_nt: TGTGCCAGCAGCGAGCCTCCAGGACCCCTCCACTTT
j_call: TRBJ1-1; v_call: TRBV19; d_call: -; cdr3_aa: CASSIRPGYTEAFF; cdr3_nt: TGTGCCAGTAGTATCCGACCAGGATACACTGAAGCTTTCTTT
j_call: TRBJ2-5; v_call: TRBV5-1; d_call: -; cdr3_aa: CASTGPEGETQYF; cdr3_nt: TGCGCCAGCACTGGACCGGAGGGGGAGACCCAGTACTTC
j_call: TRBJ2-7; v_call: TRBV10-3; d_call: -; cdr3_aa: CAISVGGDYEQYF; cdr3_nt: TGTGCCATCAGTGTTGGGGGCGACTACGAGCAGTACTTC
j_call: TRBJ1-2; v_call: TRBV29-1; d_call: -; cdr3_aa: CSGIRGAYGYTF; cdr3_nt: TGCAGCGGGATCAGGGGAGCCTATGGCTACACCTTC
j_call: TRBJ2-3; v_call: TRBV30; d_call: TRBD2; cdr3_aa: CAWSSTSGGLGIADTQYF; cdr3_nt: TGTGCCTGGAGTTCCACTAGCGGGGGGCTAGGGATCGCAGATACGCAGTATTTT
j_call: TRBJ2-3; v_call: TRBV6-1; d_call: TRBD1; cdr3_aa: CAQGDRGADKQYF; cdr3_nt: TGTGCCCAGGGGGACAGGGGGGCAGATAAGCAGTATTTT
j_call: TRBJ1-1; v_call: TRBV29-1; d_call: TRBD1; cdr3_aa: CSANRGGEAFF; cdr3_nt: TGCAGCGCAAACAGGGGGGGTGAAGCTTTCTTT
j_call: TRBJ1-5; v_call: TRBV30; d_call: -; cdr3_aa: CAWSVDGGQPQHF; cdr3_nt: TGTGCCTGGAGTGTCGACGGAGGTCAGCCCCAGCATTTT
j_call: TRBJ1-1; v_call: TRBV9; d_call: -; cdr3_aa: CASSTPRAEAFF; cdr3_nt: TGTGCCAGCAGCACACCCCGGGCTGAAGCTTTCTTT
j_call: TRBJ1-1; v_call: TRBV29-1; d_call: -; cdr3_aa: CSVALTGTQKTEAFF; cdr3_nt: TGCAGCGTCGCGTTAACCGGGACACAAAAGACTGAAGCTTTCTTT
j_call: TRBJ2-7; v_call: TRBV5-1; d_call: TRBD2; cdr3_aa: CASSLSGNYEQYF; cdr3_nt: TGCGCCAGCAGCTTGAGCGGGAACTACGAGCAGTACTTC